This entry features one T cell receptor (beta chain) sequence. The data belong to a study of early T cells in non-severe SARS-CoV-2 infection. Each CDR3 protein is one row after TCRdb ran MiXCR on the 5' RACE reads. The table shows about 69,000 distinct CDR3 sequences, with roughly 10% occurring only once. Germline V lookup: CDR1 DFQATT, CDR2 SNEGSKA (reference sequence). The V and J ends lost 4 bases and 6 bases, in that order; junction bases with no gene match: 6. The CDR3 contains 16 residues. Sample: whole blood, taken at baseline. This chain connects TRBV20-1 to TRBJ2-1; 16 bases map to TRBD2. This sequence originates from an adult who was a healthcare worker with PCR-confirmed SARS-CoV-2 infection or an uninfected control (not recorded which). In DNA form, the CDR3 reads TGCAGTGCTAAGGGACTAGCGGGGGGGCCGTCCAATGAGCAGTTCTTC. Translated, it gives CSAKGLAGGPSNEQFF.